The 5 T cell receptor beta chains in this list originate from one sample, sequenced in a study of shared clonotypes between healthy human individuals. Profiled with immunoSEQ multiplex PCR; TCRdb holds only in-frame clones, not every one. The sample carries under 700,000 clones, 90% to 95% recorded once. CD8 cells regarded as naive lacked CD45RO, were positively chosen for CCR7, and omitted terminally differentiated effector memory CD45RA+ cells. Sequenced input: naive CD8+ T cells sorted from blood. The receptor set was obtained from a woman in her twenties or thirties in good health.

This clone was counted once. The rearrangement joins TRBV28 to TRBJ2-7; TRBD2 might be the D (6 bases). Germline assignment: CDR1 MDHEN and CDR2 SYDVKM. V was trimmed by 1 base and J by 0 bases, leaving 16 bases between them. CDR3 size: 17 residues. CDR3 sequence: CASSLLEGPRSSYEQYF. The DNA for the CDR3 is TGTGCCAGCAGTTTATTGGAGGGACCGAGGAGCTCCTACGAGCAGTACTTC.

The chain has TRBV9 and TRBJ2-7; a weak D match, TRBD2 (6 bases). Germline assignment: CDR1 SGDLS and CDR2 YYNGEE. With 0 bases removed from V and 3 bases from J, the gap between germline ends came to 13 bases. This CDR3 has 15 amino acids. This CDR3 is CASSVESSANYEQYF. CDR3 nucleotide sequence: TGTGCCAGCAGCGTAGAGTCTAGCGCTAACTACGAGCAGTACTTC.

J is TRBJ1-1 and V is TRBV7-9; the D gene is possibly TRBD1 (6 bases). The CDR3 is made up of 15 amino acids. V was clipped by 1 base and J by 4 bases, with 13 bases between them. Germline-derived CDR1 and CDR2 are SEHNR and FQNEAQ (reference sequence). The CDR3 DNA reads TGTGCCAGCAGCTTAGGTGGAGGGGGGGTCACTGAAGCTTTCTTT. It is translated as CASSLGGGGVTEAFF.

The J gene is TRBJ2-7, the V gene TRBV6-6; D uncertain. Germline lookup yields CDR1 MNHNY and CDR2 SVGAGI (reference sequence). The CDR3 consists of 11 residues. V lost 10 bases to trimming and J lost 4 bases, with 11 bases between them. The CDR3 here is CATSSAYEQYF. CDR3 coding DNA: TGTGCCACCTCCTCGGCATACGAGCAGTACTTC.

The rearrangement links TRBV4-1 to TRBJ2-7, with 9 bases lining up with TRBD2. This CDR3 contains 15 residues. The germline gives CDR1 MGHRA, CDR2 YSYEKL. The ends lost 5 bases at V and 1 base at J; junction bases unmatched: 6. In nucleotides, the CDR3 is TGCGCCAGCAGCTCCAGACTAGCGGATTCCTACGAGCAGTACTTC. Its translation: CASSSRLADSYEQYF.